This T cell receptor (beta chain) was sequenced for a study of blood T cell repertoires in COVID-19. Whole-study context: COVID-19 samples from acute and convalescent phases originated in the United States, Italy and Spain. Sources were T cells, B-cell-depleted T cells, or PBMCs; the material itself was cDNA or gDNA.

As originally analysed: Estimates of nucleated cell counts were drawn from the amplification of reference gene primers. Clones were read by immunoSEQ multiplex PCR, and TCRdb kept only the in-frame ones, dropping some. The V and J calls and clone size are taken from that table; D and trimming were inferred from the DNA. The repertoire holds some 120,000 clones, with around nine tenths as singletons. From germline, CDR1 is MGHRA and CDR2 YSYEKL. There are 13 residues in the CDR3. Trimming took off 1 base at V and 0 bases at J, with 3 bases between the two ends. The sample comprised peripheral blood. The V and J genes are TRBV4-1 and TRBJ1-1; D unresolved. This clonotype originated in a man over 45 with active COVID-19. CDR3 nucleotide sequence: TGCGCCAGCAGCCAAGGAGTGAACACTGAAGCTTTCTTT. Translating it yields CASSQGVNTEAFF.